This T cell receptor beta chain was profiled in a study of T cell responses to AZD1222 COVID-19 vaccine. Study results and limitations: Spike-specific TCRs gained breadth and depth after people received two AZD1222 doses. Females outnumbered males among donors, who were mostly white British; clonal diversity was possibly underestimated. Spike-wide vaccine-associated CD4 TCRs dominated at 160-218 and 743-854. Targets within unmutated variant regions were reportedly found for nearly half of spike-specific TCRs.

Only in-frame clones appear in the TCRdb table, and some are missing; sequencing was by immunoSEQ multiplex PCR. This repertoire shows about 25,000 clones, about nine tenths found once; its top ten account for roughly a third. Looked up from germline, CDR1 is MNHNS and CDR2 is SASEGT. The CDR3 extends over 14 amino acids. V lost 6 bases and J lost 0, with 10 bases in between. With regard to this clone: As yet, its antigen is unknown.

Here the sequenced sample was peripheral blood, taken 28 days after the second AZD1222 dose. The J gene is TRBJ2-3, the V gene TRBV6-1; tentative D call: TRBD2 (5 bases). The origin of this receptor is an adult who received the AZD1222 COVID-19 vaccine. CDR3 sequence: CASSYSDSTDTQYF. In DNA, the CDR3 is TGTGCCAGCAGCTATAGCGATAGCACAGATACGCAGTATTTT.